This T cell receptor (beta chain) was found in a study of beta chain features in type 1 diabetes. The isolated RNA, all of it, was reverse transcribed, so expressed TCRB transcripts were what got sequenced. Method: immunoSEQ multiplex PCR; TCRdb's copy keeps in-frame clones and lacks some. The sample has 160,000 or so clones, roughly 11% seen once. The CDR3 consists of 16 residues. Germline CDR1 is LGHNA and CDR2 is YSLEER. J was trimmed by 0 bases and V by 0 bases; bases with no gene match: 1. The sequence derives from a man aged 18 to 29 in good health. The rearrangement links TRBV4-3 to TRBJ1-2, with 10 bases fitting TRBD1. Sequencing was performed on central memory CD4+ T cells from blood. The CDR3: CASSQEGTGANYGYTF. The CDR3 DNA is TGCGCCAGCAGCCAAGAAGGGACAGGGGCTAACTATGGCTACACCTTC.